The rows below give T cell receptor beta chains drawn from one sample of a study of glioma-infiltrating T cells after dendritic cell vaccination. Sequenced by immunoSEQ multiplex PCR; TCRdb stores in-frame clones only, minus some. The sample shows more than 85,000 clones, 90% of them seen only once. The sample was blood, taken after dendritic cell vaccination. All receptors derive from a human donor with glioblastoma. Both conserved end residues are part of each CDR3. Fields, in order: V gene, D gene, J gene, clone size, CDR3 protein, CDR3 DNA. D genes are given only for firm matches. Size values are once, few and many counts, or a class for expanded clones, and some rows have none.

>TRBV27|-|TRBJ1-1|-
CASSLRGDWGTEAFF
TGTGCCAGCAGTCTCCGGGGTGACTGGGGCACTGAAGCTTTCTTT
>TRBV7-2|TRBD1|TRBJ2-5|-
CASRPPGQLKTQYF
TGTGCCAGCAGGCCCCCGGGACAGTTAAAGACCCAGTACTTC
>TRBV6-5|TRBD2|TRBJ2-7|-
CASSSQHSGTSLEQYF
TGTGCCAGCAGTTCCCAACACTCCGGGACTAGCCTCGAGCAGTACTTC
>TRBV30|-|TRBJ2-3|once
CAWVRQAASTDTQYF
TGTGCCTGGGTTCGACAAGCGGCTAGCACAGATACGCAGTATTTT
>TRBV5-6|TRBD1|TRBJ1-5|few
CASSLAVGGTANQPQHF
TGTGCCAGCAGCTTGGCCGTAGGAGGGACAGCCAATCAGCCCCAGCATTTT
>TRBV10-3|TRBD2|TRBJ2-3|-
CATKASGGASDTQYF
TGTGCCACAAAGGCTAGCGGGGGGGCCTCGGATACGCAGTATTTT
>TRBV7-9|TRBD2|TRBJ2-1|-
CASSLSLLAGVRNNEQFF
TGTGCCAGCAGCTTATCTCTACTAGCGGGGGTCCGCAACAATGAGCAGTTCTTC
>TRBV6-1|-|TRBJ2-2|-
CASSEEFGAAGELFF
TGTGCCAGCAGTGAAGAGTTTGGGGCCGCCGGGGAGCTGTTTTTT
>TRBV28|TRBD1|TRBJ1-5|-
CASRDSTISPQHF
TGTGCCAGCCGGGACAGCACTATCAGCCCCCAGCATTTT
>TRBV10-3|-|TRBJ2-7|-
CAISESGRRSSYEQYF
TGTGCCATCAGTGAGTCTGGCAGGAGGAGCTCCTACGAGCAGTACTTC
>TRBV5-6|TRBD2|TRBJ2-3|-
CASSLRAGADTQYF
TGTGCCAGCAGCCTTCGAGCGGGAGCAGATACGCAGTATTTT
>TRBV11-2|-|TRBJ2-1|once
CASSRSLARPYNEQFF
TGTGCCAGCAGTCGGTCGCTAGCGCGACCCTACAATGAGCAGTTCTTC
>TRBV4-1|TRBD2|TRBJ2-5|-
CASSQDPPGLAYETQYF
TGCGCCAGCAGCCAAGACCCCCCGGGACTAGCTTATGAGACCCAGTACTTC
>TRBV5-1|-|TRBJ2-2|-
CASSTRQPGTGELFF
TGCGCCAGCAGCACCCGGCAGCCGGGAACCGGGGAGCTGTTTTTT
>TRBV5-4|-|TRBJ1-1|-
CASSLIRGDVEAFF
TGTGCCAGCAGCTTGATCCGGGGGGACGTTGAAGCTTTCTTT
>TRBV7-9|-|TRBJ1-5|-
CASSFDSSNQPQHF
TGTGCCAGCAGCTTCGACAGTTCCAATCAGCCCCAGCATTTT
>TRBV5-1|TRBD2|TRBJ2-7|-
CASSLNGPTSGSSYEQYF
TGCGCCAGCAGCTTGAACGGCCCGACTAGCGGGAGTTCCTACGAGCAGTACTTC
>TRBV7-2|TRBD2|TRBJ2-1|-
CASSSSGGPAHEQFF
TGTGCCAGCAGTTCTAGCGGGGGCCCCGCCCATGAGCAGTTCTTC
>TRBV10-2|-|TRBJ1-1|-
CASSEVGRTEAFF
TGCGCCAGCAGTGAGGTGGGGAGGACTGAAGCTTTCTTT
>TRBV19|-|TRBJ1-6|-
CASSISSYNSPLHF
TGTGCCAGTAGTATTTCGTCCTATAATTCACCCCTCCACTTT
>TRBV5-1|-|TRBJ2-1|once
CASSLGASGVSYNEQFF
TGCGCCAGCAGCTTGGGAGCGTCGGGAGTTTCCTACAATGAGCAGTTCTTC
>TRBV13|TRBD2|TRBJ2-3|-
CASSLHSGADTQYF
TGTGCCAGCAGCCTACATAGCGGGGCAGATACGCAGTATTTT
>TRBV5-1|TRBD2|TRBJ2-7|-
CASRLAGALDEQYF
TGCGCCAGCCGCCTAGCGGGAGCACTCGACGAGCAGTACTTC
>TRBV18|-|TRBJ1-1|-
CASSPQSASEAFF
TGTGCCAGCTCACCACAGAGTGCTAGTGAAGCTTTCTTT
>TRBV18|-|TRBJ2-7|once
CASSPGTIYEQYF
TGTGCCAGCTCACCAGGGACAATCTACGAGCAGTACTTC
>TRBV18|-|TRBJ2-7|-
CASSPSPGAYEQYF
TGTGCCAGCTCACCATCGCCGGGGGCCTACGAGCAGTACTTC
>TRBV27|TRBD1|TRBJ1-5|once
CASSPDRDLIQPQHF
TGTGCCAGCAGCCCGGACAGGGATCTCATTCAGCCCCAGCATTTT
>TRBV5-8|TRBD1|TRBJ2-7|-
CASTSLGTVDYEQYF
TGTGCCAGCACCTCCTTAGGGACAGTAGACTACGAGCAGTACTTC
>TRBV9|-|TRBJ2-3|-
CASSVGTYGTDTQYF
TGTGCCAGCAGCGTCGGGACTTATGGGACAGATACGCAGTATTTT
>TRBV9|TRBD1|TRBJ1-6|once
CASSGGQGRSPLHF
TGTGCCAGCAGCGGGGGACAGGGTCGCTCACCCCTCCACTTT
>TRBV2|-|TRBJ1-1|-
CASSEVFGRGNTEAFF
TGTGCCAGCAGTGAAGTTTTCGGGCGGGGAAACACTGAAGCTTTCTTT
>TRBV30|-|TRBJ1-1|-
CAWRLGGDTEAFF
TGTGCCTGGAGACTCGGGGGGGACACTGAAGCTTTCTTT
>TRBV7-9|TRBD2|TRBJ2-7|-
CASSATGTSGRSYEQYF
TGTGCCAGCAGCGCAACCGGGACTAGCGGGAGGAGCTACGAGCAGTACTTC
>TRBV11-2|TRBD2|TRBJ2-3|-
CASSQGTSGVTDTQYF
TGTGCCAGCAGCCAGGGGACTAGCGGCGTCACAGATACGCAGTATTTT
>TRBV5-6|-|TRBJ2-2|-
CASSFPGVITGELFF
TGTGCCAGCAGCTTCCCAGGGGTAATCACCGGGGAGCTGTTTTTT
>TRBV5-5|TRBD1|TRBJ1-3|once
CASTSGTGAGNTIYF
TGTGCCAGCACCTCTGGTACAGGGGCTGGAAACACCATATATTTT
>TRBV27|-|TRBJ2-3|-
CASSLGGGADTQYF
TGTGCCAGCAGTCTAGGAGGGGGGGCAGATACGCAGTATTTT
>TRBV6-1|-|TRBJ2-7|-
CASHRASEFSYEQYF
TGTGCCAGCCACCGTGCTAGCGAATTTTCCTACGAGCAGTACTTC
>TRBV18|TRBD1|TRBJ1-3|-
CASSPAGTGFLSPGNTIYF
TGTGCCAGCTCACCAGCCGGGACAGGGTTTCTTAGCCCTGGAAACACCATATATTTT
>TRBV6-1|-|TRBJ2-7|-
CASSEGDNYEQYF
TGTGCCAGCAGTGAGGGGGACAACTACGAGCAGTACTTC
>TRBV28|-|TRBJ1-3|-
CASRQGSSGNTIYF
TGTGCCAGCAGACAGGGTAGCTCTGGAAACACCATATATTTT
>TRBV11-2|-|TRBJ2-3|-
CASSLGADMDF
TGTGCCAGCAGCTTAGGCGCGGACATGGATTTT
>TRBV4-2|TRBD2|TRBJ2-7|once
CASSQDGTGGRQTLGLYEQYF
TGTGCCAGCAGCCAAGATGGTACCGGGGGGAGACAAACCCTGGGTCTCTACGAGCAGTACTTC
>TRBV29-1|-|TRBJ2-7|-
CSVVGGSSYEQYF
TGCAGCGTTGTTGGGGGGAGCTCCTACGAGCAGTACTTC
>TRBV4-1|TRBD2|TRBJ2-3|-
CASSHYQREGGGDTQYF
TGCGCCAGCAGCCACTATCAGCGGGAGGGAGGTGGAGATACGCAGTATTTT
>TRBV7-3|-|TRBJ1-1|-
CASSLKGQNTEAFF
TGTGCCAGCAGCTTAAAGGGACAGAACACTGAAGCTTTCTTT
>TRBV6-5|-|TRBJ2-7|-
CASSSGAGEIYEQYF
TGTGCCAGCAGTTCAGGGGCGGGAGAAATCTACGAGCAGTACTTC
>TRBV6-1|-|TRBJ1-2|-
CASSAQRTAANYGYTF
TGTGCCAGCAGTGCCCAGAGGACAGCAGCTAACTATGGCTACACCTTC